This T cell receptor (beta chain) is drawn from a study of T cell repertoires in cytomegalovirus infection. Background on the study: Shared public TCR beta signatures pointed to both CMV infection and a matching HLA type.

Points from the study as a whole: Cumulative frequency (of public TCR beta family members) identified carriers of CMV plus the relevant HLA. Dominant in the ex vivo response were TCR beta clonotypes restricted by HLA-C and specific for CMV.

TCRdb re-derived calls from the reads in MiXCR, one entry per CDR3 protein. The table records 200,000 to 300,000 distinct CDR3 sequences, around 13% of them present only once. This clonotype was detected many times. Its target is not known. V lost 6 bases, J lost 7 bases, and 6 bases stayed unmatched. CDR3 size: 13 residues. CDR1 is MNHNY, CDR2 SVGAGI, per germline (reference sequence). The genes are TRBV6-6 and TRBJ1-3; 7 nucleotides match TRBD1. The TCR was taken from a human donor in good health (CMV status not recorded). Some clones in this sample may be carry-over from other donors' samples. Sequenced sample: PBMCs. CDR3 nucleotides: TGTGCCAGCAGGGAGACAGGGTTGAACACCATATATTTT. This sequence encodes CASRETGLNTIYF.